Below, 15 T cell receptor beta chains from the same sample are listed, as sequenced in a study of control samples from healthy donors and cancer patients (dated by TCRdb to between 2020 and 2021). To prepare the library, the immunoSEQ multiplex PCR assay was applied. In its TCRdb copy, this immuneACCESS table keeps in-frame sequences only and misses some clones. Where compared with another copy, unresolved V genes explain less than half of these, and the others have no known cause. Present in this sample are roughly 120,000 clones, roughly 90% of which were seen just once. The top ten constitute about 3.2% of the sample. Material: blood. The receptor set was obtained from a man aged 45-65 years in good health.

In DNA, the CDR3 is TGTGCCAGCTCACTAGGGCGACAAGAGACCCAGTACTTC. This encodes CASSLGRQETQYF. This chain connects TRBV18 to TRBJ2-5; no firm D call. CDR3 length: 13 residues. V was shortened by 4 bases and J by 2 bases, with 8 bases between the two germline ends. Germline CDR1 KGHSH, CDR2 LQKENI. Complete variable domain (other parts from reference TRBV18 and TRBJ2-5): NAGVMQNPRHLVRRRGQEARLRCSPMKGHSHVYWYRQLPEEGLKFMVYLQKENIIDESGMPKERFSAEFPKEGPSILRIQQVVRGDSAAYFCASSLGRQETQYFGPGTRLLVL.

The chain uses TRBV6-6 and TRBJ2-7, with 7 bases that match TRBD1. With V trimmed by 0 bases and J by 1 base, 3 bases remained unmatched. CDR3 length: 15 residues. The germline gives CDR1 MNHNY, CDR2 SVGAGI (reference sequence). The chain's CDR3 is CASSYSGTASYEQYF. CDR3 nucleotide sequence: TGTGCCAGCAGTTACTCCGGGACAGCTTCCTACGAGCAGTACTTC.

The CDR3 is CAWSRLAGGQGEFF. The CDR3 DNA is TGTGCCTGGAGCAGACTGGCGGGGGGGCAAGGAGAGTTCTTC. The chain recombines TRBV30 with TRBJ2-1, with 9 nucleotides matching TRBD2. The CDR3 is made up of 14 amino acids. With 3 bases clipped from V and 14 bases from J, the junction kept 14 bases outside the gene matches. Germline V CDR1 and CDR2: GTSNPN, SVGIG (reference sequence).

The genes are TRBV6-6 and TRBJ2-7, with D perhaps given as TRBD1 or TRBD2 (5 bases each). Germline V gene lookup returns CDR1 MNHNY and CDR2 SVGAGI (reference sequence). The CDR3 runs to 15 residues. V gave up 6 bases and J gave up 7 bases, with 22 bases separating them. The CDR3 DNA sequence: TGTGCCAGCAGCAAACAGGCCGGGACGACACGGGAGCAGTACTTC. Translation gives CASSKQAGTTREQYF.

In DNA form, the CDR3 reads TGTGCCAGCACAGGCGGCGGTTCACCCCTCCACTTT. It specifies CASTGGGSPLHF. This chain joins TRBV28 and TRBJ1-6; D not certain. V lost 7 bases, J lost 9 bases, and 10 bases lay in between. The CDR3 loop spans 12 amino acids. Germline loops: CDR1 MDHEN, CDR2 SYDVKM.

Worth noting for this clone: Other nucleotide sequences from this sample produce the same CDR3. J is TRBJ2-7 and V is TRBV7-9; no reliable D call. There are 13 residues in the CDR3. The germline CDR1 and CDR2 sequences are SEHNR and FQNEAQ (reference sequence). V gave up 2 bases and J gave up 0 bases, with 5 bases separating them. The CDR3, as DNA: TGTGCCAGCAGCTTACCTAGCTCCTACGAGCAGTACTTC. It specifies CASSLPSSYEQYF.

The V and J genes are TRBV7-2 and TRBJ1-1; D uncertain. With 3 bases removed from V and 4 bases from J, the gap between germline ends came to 9 bases. In germline, CDR1 is SGHTA, CDR2 FQGNSA. The CDR3 totals 13 residues. The CDR3 nucleotides are TGTGCCAGCAGCTTGTTCCGAGGCACTGAAGCTTTCTTT. Protein product: CASSLFRGTEAFF.

The chain uses TRBV13 and TRBJ2-1; TRBD2 matches 11 bases. V trimming: 1 base; J trimming: 10 bases; junction bases outside the gene matches: 3. The germline gives CDR1 PRHDT, CDR2 FYEKMQ (reference sequence). The CDR3 length is 14 residues. The DNA of the CDR3 is TGTGCCAGCAGCTTAGTACTAGCGGGGGACGAGCAGTTCTTC. Residues: CASSLVLAGDEQFF. The entire variable domain, with the rest obtained from reference TRBV13 and TRBJ2-1, is as follows: AAGVIQSPRHLIKEKRETATLKCYPIPRHDTVYWYQQGPGQDPQFLISFYEKMQSDKGSIPDRFSAQQFSDYHSELNMSSLELGDSALYFCASSLVLAGDEQFFGPGTRLTVL.

In DNA, the CDR3 is TGCGCCAGCAGTGGAACGTCCACCCCTAGCACAGATACGCAGTATTTT. This gives the protein CASSGTSTPSTDTQYF. This chain uses TRBV10-1 with TRBJ2-3, with no clear D. V lost 4 bases, J lost 0 bases, and 14 bases lay in between. The CDR3 consists of 16 residues. Germline V gene data show CDR1 as WNHNN and CDR2 as SYGVQD (reference sequence).

The chain combines TRBV28 with TRBJ2-7; D is ambiguous. V was shortened by 8 bases and J by 4 bases, with 15 bases between the two germline ends. CDR1 and CDR2 from the germline V gene are MDHEN and SYDVKM. The length of the CDR3 is 13 residues. The CDR3 spells CASGTVDPYEQYF. CDR3 nucleotide sequence: TGTGCCAGCGGAACAGTGGATCCTTACGAGCAGTACTTC. Full variable domain (rest looked up from reference TRBV28 and TRBJ2-7): DVKVTQSSRYLVKRTGEKVFLECVQDMDHENMFWYRQDPGLGLRLIYFSYDVKMKEKGDIPEGYSVSREKKERFSLILESASTNQTSMYLCASGTVDPYEQYFGPGTRLTVT.

The chain uses TRBV7-2 and TRBJ1-4; no clear D gene. V lost 1 base and J 3 bases, leaving 9 bases between the germline ends. The CDR3 runs to 15 residues. Germline loops: CDR1 SGHTA, CDR2 FQGNSA. The CDR3 spells CASSLGHSSNEKLFF. The CDR3 nucleotides read TGTGCCAGCAGCTTAGGTCACAGCTCTAATGAAAAACTGTTTTTT.

J is TRBJ2-3 and V is TRBV9, with D maybe TRBD1 (6 bases). The CDR3 loop spans 15 amino acids. Per the germline V gene, CDR1 is SGDLS and CDR2 is YYNGEE. V lost 3 bases, J lost 1 base, and 12 bases lay in between. The CDR3: CASSADDRRTDTQYF. The CDR3 DNA is TGTGCCAGCAGCGCCGACGACAGGCGCACAGATACGCAGTATTTT.

The chain has TRBV2 and TRBJ1-1; TRBD1 agrees at 7 bases. The germline V gene has CDR1 SNHLY and CDR2 FYNNEI. V lost 9 bases and J lost 6; bases outside the gene matches: 7. The CDR3 sequence is 12 residues long. DNA for the CDR3: TGTGCCAGTGGGACAGCAAGGGCTGAAGCTTTCTTT. This codes for CASGTARAEAFF.

The chain uses TRBV28 and TRBJ1-1, with 9 bases fitting TRBD1. This CDR3 contains 15 residues. Germline CDR1 reads MDHEN; CDR2 reads SYDVKM. The J segment lost 1 base and the V segment lost 4 bases, leaving 4 bases of the junction unmatched. CDR3 DNA sequence: TGTGCCAGCAGTTCGTTGGGACAGGGGAACACTGAAGCTTTCTTT. It specifies CASSSLGQGNTEAFF.

This chain links TRBV4-1 with TRBJ2-2; weak D call: TRBD2 (5 bases). The CDR3 spans 18 residues. V was shortened by 1 base and J by 2 bases, with 17 bases between the two germline ends. Germline lookup yields CDR1 MGHRA and CDR2 YSYEKL. For the CDR3, the DNA is TGCGCCAGCAGCCAAGGGACGGCGGGCGTCGAAAACACCGGGGAGCTGTTTTTT. Its protein is CASSQGTAGVENTGELFF.